Below, 23 T cell receptor beta chains from the same sample are listed, as sequenced in a study of ipilimumab plus nivolumab after autologous stem cell transplantation. The method was immunoSEQ multiplex PCR; TCRdb's version includes in-frame clones alone and lacks a portion of them. The profile covers around 15,000 clones, with about 86% appearing a single time and more than 20% taken by the ten largest. Specimen: PBMCs, collected in a trial of ipilimumab plus nivolumab as post-transplant consolidation. These receptors came from a male donor with diffuse large B-cell lymphoma.

V and J are TRBV28 and TRBJ2-7; maybe TRBD1 (5 bases). V dropped 8 bases and J dropped 0 bases, with 14 bases sitting between them. This CDR3 is 14 amino acids long. Germline CDR1 is MDHEN and CDR2 is SYDVKM. The CDR3 DNA reads as TGTGCCAGCCGGCAGGGTCCCAGCTCCTACGAGCAGTACTTC. It yields the protein CASRQGPSSYEQYF.

The rearrangement uses TRBV15 and TRBJ2-5, with 8 bases that match TRBD1. TRBJ2-7 explains the end of the DNA better; the J call may be wrong. The germline V gene has CDR1 LNHNV and CDR2 YYDKDF (reference sequence). This CDR3 has 14 amino acids. CDR3 nucleotides: TGTGCCACCAGCAGAGGATCAGGGGGCTCCGAGCAGTACTTC. Its translation is CATSRGSGGSEQYF.

The chain joins TRBV28 to TRBJ2-1, with a tentative D call TRBD1 (6 bases). V was trimmed by 5 bases and J by 8 bases, leaving 22 bases between them. The CDR3 runs to 16 residues. Germline V lookup: CDR1 MDHEN, CDR2 SYDVKM. CDR3 sequence: CASSAQTGMLRDEQFF. DNA for the CDR3: TGTGCCAGCAGTGCTCAAACAGGGATGCTACGGGATGAGCAGTTCTTC.

This chain connects TRBV6-6 to TRBJ1-3; D might be TRBD1 (5 bases). CDR3 length: 16 amino acids. Trimming took off 4 bases at V and 4 bases at J, with 17 bases between the two ends. CDR1 and CDR2 (germline): MNHNY, SVGAGI (reference sequence). The CDR3 sequence is CASSSTTGLGGNTIYF. CDR3 bases: TGTGCCAGCAGTTCTACTACGGGACTTGGCGGAAACACCATATATTTT.

The chain combines TRBV6-1 with TRBJ1-5; D is possibly TRBD1 (5 bases). CDR1 is MNHNS and CDR2 is SASEGT in the germline V gene. V was clipped by 6 bases and J by 1 base, with 13 bases between them. CDR3 length equals 15 residues. The CDR3 loop reads CASSPRGGSNQPQHF. The CDR3, as DNA: TGTGCCAGCAGCCCCCGCGGGGGAAGCAATCAGCCCCAGCATTTT.

V and J are TRBV7-2 and TRBJ1-5; D remains ambiguous. Trimming removed 1 base at V and 7 bases at J, with 14 bases between. CDR1 SGHTA and CDR2 FQGNSA come from the germline V gene. There are 15 residues in the CDR3. CDR3 DNA sequence: TGTGCCAGCAGCTTAGGGCCCAACTCCCTACAGCCCCAGCATTTT. Translation: CASSLGPNSLQPQHF.

The chain links TRBV6-5 to TRBJ2-2; 8 bases map to TRBD1. CDR1 MNHEY and CDR2 SVGAGI come from the germline V gene. The CDR3 is made up of 15 amino acids. J lost 5 bases, V lost 6 bases, and 8 bases had no gene match. The CDR3 bases are TGTGCCAGCAGGAACAGGGGGACAGGTACCGGGGAGCTGTTTTTT. Translated: CASRNRGTGTGELFF.

The rearrangement uses TRBV7-9 and TRBJ1-1; D not certain. Trimming left V 4 bases short and J 9 bases short, with 12 bases between. There are 12 residues in the CDR3. Germline V gene lookup returns CDR1 SEHNR and CDR2 FQNEAQ (reference sequence). CDR3 nucleotides: TGTGCCAGCAGCTCAGCCACGTCGCAAGCTTTCTTT. It yields the protein CASSSATSQAFF. Full variable domain (remainder filled in from reference TRBV7-9 and TRBJ1-1): DTGVSQNPRHKITKRGQNVTFRCDPISEHNRLYWYRQTLGQGPEFLTYFQNEAQLEKSRLLSDRFSAERPKGSFSTLEIQRTEQGDSAMYLCASSSATSQAFFGQGTRLTVV.

The J gene is TRBJ2-3, the V gene TRBV6-1, with D perhaps matching TRBD1 or TRBD2 (6 bases each). V lost 6 bases and J lost 7, with 20 bases in between. CDR1 is MNHNS and CDR2 is SASEGT in the germline V gene. This CDR3 has 15 amino acids. The CDR3 DNA is TGTGCCAGCAGCCACAGGGAGGACCTCTCGTATACGCAGTATTTT. It is translated as CASSHREDLSYTQYF.

This clone appeared a single time. The V and J genes are TRBV5-1 and TRBJ2-7, with TRBD2 as a possible D gene (7 bases). The V gene lost 7 bases and the J gene lost 1 base, with 30 bases spanning the gap. Germline V CDR1 and CDR2: SGHRS, YFSETQ. This CDR3 region has 19 residues. CDR3 nucleotides: TGCGCCAGCTCCGGGGGGTGGGGGCGAGATCGAGAGGGTTCCTACGAGCAGTACTTC. It is translated as CASSGGWGRDREGSYEQYF.

The genes are TRBV4-2 and TRBJ2-7; TRBD1 agrees at 12 bases. CDR1 is LGHNA and CDR2 is YNFKEQ in the germline V gene. V was pared by 1 base and J by 6 bases, with 4 bases of the junction left unmatched. The CDR3 is 15 residues long. The CDR3 bases are TGTGCCAGCAGCCAAGGAGGGACAGGGGGCCCCGAGCAGTACTTC. Its translation: CASSQGGTGGPEQYF.

In this sample, this clone is medium-sized (0.01 to 0.1%). J is TRBJ2-4 and V is TRBV9; D not resolved. Germline CDR1 is SGDLS and CDR2 is YYNGEE. The CDR3 extends over 13 amino acids. Trimming left V 3 bases short and J 12 bases short, with 16 bases between. The CDR3: CASSEWTGGDQYF. In nucleotides, the CDR3 is TGTGCCAGCAGCGAGTGGACGGGTGGTGATCAGTACTTC.

Note on this clone: The junction shows a germline mismatch at one end, possibly a read error. V and J are TRBV5-1 and TRBJ2-2; D gene unclear. Germline V gives CDR1 SGHRS, CDR2 YFSETQ. The CDR3 runs to 15 residues. DNA for the CDR3: TGCGCCAGTAGCTTGGGTAACAGCTACACCGGGGAGCTGTTTTTT. Amino acids: CASSLGNSYTGELFF. Drawing the rest from reference TRBV5-1 and TRBJ2-2, the complete variable domain is KAGVTQTPRYLIKTRGQQVTLSCSPISGHRSVSWYQQTPGQGLQFLFEYFSETQRNKGNFPGRFSGRQFSNSRSEMNVSTLELGDSALYLCASSLGNSYTGELFFGEGSRLTVL.

The rearrangement links TRBV9 to TRBJ2-5; 8 positions agree with TRBD2. This CDR3 has 13 residues. The V and J ends lost 8 bases and 4 bases, in that order; junction bases with no gene match: 7. Germline V gene data show CDR1 as SGDLS and CDR2 as YYNGEE. Here the CDR3 DNA reads TGTGCCAGTGGTAGCGGGGTGTTAGAGACCCAGTACTTC. Its protein product is CASGSGVLETQYF.

This clone is a singleton in its sample. The rearrangement uses TRBV19 and TRBJ2-7; D is undetermined. The CDR3 contains 12 residues. Trimming stripped 6 bases from V and 0 bases from J, with 6 bases between. Germline assignment: CDR1 LNHDA and CDR2 SQIVND (reference sequence). CDR3 loop: CASRDGSYEQYF. In nucleotides, the CDR3 is TGTGCCAGTAGGGACGGCTCCTACGAGCAGTACTTC.

This chain uses TRBV4-2 with TRBJ1-2; D is perhaps TRBD1 (6 bases). The CDR3 runs 16 residues. CDR1 is LGHNA, CDR2 YNFKEQ, per germline. V lost 0 bases and J 8 bases, leaving 19 bases between the germline ends. CDR3 DNA: TGTGCCAGCAGCCAAGACCTGACAGGCGACTATGGAGGCTACACCTTC. Residues: CASSQDLTGDYGGYTF.

The chain employs TRBV5-6 and TRBJ2-2; 11 positions match TRBD1. V shed 4 bases, J shed 3 bases, and the junction held 5 bases outside the gene matches. Per germline, CDR1 SGHDT and CDR2 YYEEEE. The CDR3 covers 16 residues. The CDR3 loop reads CASSPLGQGDTGELFF. DNA for the CDR3: TGTGCCAGCAGCCCCTTGGGACAGGGGGACACCGGGGAGCTGTTTTTT.

The rearrangement uses TRBV5-1 and TRBJ1-1; possible D gene TRBD1, 5 bases. The V gene lost 0 bases and the J gene lost 0 bases, with 18 bases spanning the gap. The CDR3 consists of 18 residues. Per germline, CDR1 SGHRS and CDR2 YFSETQ. This CDR3 is CASSLAAGGRWLNTEAFF. CDR3 sequence (DNA): TGCGCCAGCAGCTTGGCGGCCGGGGGACGGTGGTTGAACACTGAAGCTTTCTTT. Using reference TRBV5-1 and TRBJ1-1 for the parts outside the CDR3, the full variable domain is KAGVTQTPRYLIKTRGQQVTLSCSPISGHRSVSWYQQTPGQGLQFLFEYFSETQRNKGNFPGRFSGRQFSNSRSEMNVSTLELGDSALYLCASSLAAGGRWLNTEAFFGQGTRLTVV.

This clone has only one observation. The chain carries TRBV5-8 and TRBJ1-6; no firm D call. The CDR3 sequence is 14 residues long. Trimming pared 3 bases from V and 6 bases from J, leaving 10 bases between. Per germline, CDR1 SGHTS and CDR2 YDEGEE. The CDR3 DNA reads TGTGCCAGCAGCTGGGCCAAGATTAATTCACCCCTCCACTTT. Its translation: CASSWAKINSPLHF.

The chain couples TRBV7-2 to TRBJ2-7; 7 positions agree with TRBD1. The trim removed 2 bases at V and 0 bases at J, leaving 4 bases unmatched. CDR3 length equals 15 residues. Germline V CDR1 and CDR2: SGHTA, FQGNSA. CDR3 region: CASSLWDRSSYEQYF. The CDR3 nucleotides read TGTGCCAGCAGCTTATGGGACAGAAGCTCCTACGAGCAGTACTTC.

The chain couples TRBV28 to TRBJ2-1; D may be TRBD2 (7 bases). Germline values: CDR1 MDHEN, CDR2 SYDVKM. The CDR3 has 13 residues. V dropped 5 bases and J dropped 10 bases, with 15 bases sitting between them. The CDR3 nucleotides are TGTGCCAGCAGTCCATGGGGGGGCGTCGAGCAGTTCTTC. The encoded protein is CASSPWGGVEQFF.

This chain uses TRBV27 with TRBJ2-7, with 12 bases fitting TRBD1. This CDR3 spans 18 amino acids. The junction had 14 bases not matched to a gene; V was cut back by 5 bases and J by 3 bases. Germline CDR1 and CDR2: MNHEY and SMNVEV (reference sequence). The CDR3 nucleotides read TGTGCCAGCAGTCCGGGGACAGGGGGCTGGAGTGGAAACTACGAGCAGTACTTC. It is translated as CASSPGTGGWSGNYEQYF.

The gene calls are TRBV9 and TRBJ2-2, with 10 bases lining up with TRBD1. Germline values: CDR1 SGDLS, CDR2 YYNGEE. The CDR3 extends over 16 amino acids. Trimming at V came to 3 bases and at J to 6 bases, leaving 8 bases not matched to a gene. The CDR3 DNA reads as TGTGCCAGCAGCGCCTACGGGACAGGGGACCCCGGGGAGCTGTTTTTT. Amino acid sequence: CASSAYGTGDPGELFF. The full variable domain, in which reference TRBV9 and TRBJ2-2 provide the parts outside the CDR3, is DSGVTQTPKHLITATGQRVTLRCSPRSGDLSVYWYQQSLDQGLQFLIQYYNGEERAKGNILERFSAQQFPDLHSELNLSSLELGDSALYFCASSAYGTGDPGELFFGEGSRLTVL.